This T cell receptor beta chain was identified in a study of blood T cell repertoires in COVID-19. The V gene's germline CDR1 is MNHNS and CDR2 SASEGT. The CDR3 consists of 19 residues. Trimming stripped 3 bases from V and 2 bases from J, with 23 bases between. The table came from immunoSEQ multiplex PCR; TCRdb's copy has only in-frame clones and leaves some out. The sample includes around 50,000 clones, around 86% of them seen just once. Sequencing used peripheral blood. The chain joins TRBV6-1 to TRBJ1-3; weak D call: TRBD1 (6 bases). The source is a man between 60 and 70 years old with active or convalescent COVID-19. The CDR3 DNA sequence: TGTGCCAGCAGTGACACTTCTTTACGACAGGTCTCGACTGGAAACACCATATATTTT. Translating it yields CASSDTSLRQVSTGNTIYF.